Given below is one T cell receptor (beta chain) in context. Its antigen remains undetermined. No base quality information exists; no much larger clone differs at one position. The germline V gene (reference sequence) gives CDR1 as LGHDT and CDR2 as YNNKEL. Including the terminal cysteine and phenylalanine, the CDR3 comprises 13 residues. Only CDR3 DNA is held: 39 bases, read in frame from base 1. The trim is 1 base for V and 11 bases for J, with a gap of 11 bases between the germline ends. The run used an Illumina HiSeq 1500. Clones were called with MiXCR by TCRdb after fastp trimmed the public reads at Q25, and only in-frame beta chains were retained. Rows with a matching CDR3 protein are joined into one entry that keeps the most common DNA and genes. For this sample the table gives 400,000 or so distinct CDR3 sequences, of which approximately 18% were detected only once. Of the sample, less than 9.5% falls within the top ten clones.

The data were obtained in a study of T cell repertoires in cytomegalovirus infection (dated by TCRdb to about 2019). Turning to the overall study: Donor HLA type was relevant to the analysis, as public TCR beta signatures indicated carriage of CMV infection together with the matching HLA type. The research as a whole found: The ex vivo response was dominated by HLA-C-restricted CMV-specific TCR beta clonotypes, which also provided the single most frequent clonotype in two of eight donors. Carriers of CMV infection plus the relevant HLA type were discriminated by the cumulative frequency of public TCR beta family members in the study cohort and in an independent approximately 360-donor cohort.

The clonotype comes from a human donor in good health (CMV status not recorded). Some clones in this sample may be carry-over from other donors' samples. The sample was PBMCs. The chain was built from TRBV3-1 and TRBJ1-4; the D gene cannot be named for sure. The base sequence is TGTGCCAGCAGCCAAGCAGCTTCCGGGAAACTGTTTTTT. Translated, this is CASSQAASGKLFF.